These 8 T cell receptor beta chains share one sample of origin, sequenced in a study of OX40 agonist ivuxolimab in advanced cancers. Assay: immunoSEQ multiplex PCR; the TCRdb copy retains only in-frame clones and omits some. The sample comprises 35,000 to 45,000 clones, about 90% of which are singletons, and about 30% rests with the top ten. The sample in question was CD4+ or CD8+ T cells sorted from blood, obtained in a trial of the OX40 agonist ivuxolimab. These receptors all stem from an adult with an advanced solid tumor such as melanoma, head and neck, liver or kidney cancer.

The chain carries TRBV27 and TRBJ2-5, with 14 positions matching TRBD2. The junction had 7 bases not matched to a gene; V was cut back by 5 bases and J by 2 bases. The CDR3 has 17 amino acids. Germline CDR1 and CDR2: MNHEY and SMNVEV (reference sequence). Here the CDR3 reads CASSRMGLAGAQETQYF. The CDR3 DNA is TGTGCCAGCAGTAGAATGGGACTAGCGGGAGCACAAGAGACCCAGTACTTC.

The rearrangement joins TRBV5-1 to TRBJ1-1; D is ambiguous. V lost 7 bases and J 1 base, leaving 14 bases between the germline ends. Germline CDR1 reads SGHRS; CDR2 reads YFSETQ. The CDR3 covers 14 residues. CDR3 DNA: TGCGCCAGCTCTCTCGCAGGCCAGAACACTGAAGCTTTCTTT. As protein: CASSLAGQNTEAFF.

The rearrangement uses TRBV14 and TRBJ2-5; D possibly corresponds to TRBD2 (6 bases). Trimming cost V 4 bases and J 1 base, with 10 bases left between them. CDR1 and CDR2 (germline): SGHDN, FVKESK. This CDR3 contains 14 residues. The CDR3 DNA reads TGTGCCAGCAGCCTTCCGGGACTCCAAGAGACCCAGTACTTC. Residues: CASSLPGLQETQYF.

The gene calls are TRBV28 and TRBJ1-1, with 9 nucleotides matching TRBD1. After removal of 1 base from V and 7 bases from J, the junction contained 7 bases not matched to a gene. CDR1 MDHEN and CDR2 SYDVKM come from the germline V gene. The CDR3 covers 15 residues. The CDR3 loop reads CASSLSTGGSLEAFF. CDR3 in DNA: TGTGCCAGCAGTTTATCGACAGGGGGGAGTCTTGAAGCTTTCTTT.

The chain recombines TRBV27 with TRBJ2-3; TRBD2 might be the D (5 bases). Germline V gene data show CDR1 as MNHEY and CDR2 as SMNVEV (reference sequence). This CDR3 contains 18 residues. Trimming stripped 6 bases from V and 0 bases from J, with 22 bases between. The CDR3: CASSLTSTNPFSTDTQYF. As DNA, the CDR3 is TGTGCCAGCAGCCTTACTAGTACCAACCCTTTCAGCACAGATACGCAGTATTTT.

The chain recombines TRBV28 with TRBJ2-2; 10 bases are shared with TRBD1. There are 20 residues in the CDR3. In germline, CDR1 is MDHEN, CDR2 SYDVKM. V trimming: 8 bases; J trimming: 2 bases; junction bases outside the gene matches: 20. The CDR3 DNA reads TGTGCCAGCCGGATTTTTTGGGGACCGGGACAGGGGATCAACACCGGGGAGCTGTTTTTT. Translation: CASRIFWGPGQGINTGELFF.

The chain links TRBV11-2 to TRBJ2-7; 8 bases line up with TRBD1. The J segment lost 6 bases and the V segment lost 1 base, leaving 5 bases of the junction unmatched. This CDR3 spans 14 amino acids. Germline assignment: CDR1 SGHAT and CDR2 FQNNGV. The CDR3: CASSLGGQGGEQYF. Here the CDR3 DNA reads TGTGCCAGCAGCTTAGGTGGACAGGGCGGCGAGCAGTACTTC.

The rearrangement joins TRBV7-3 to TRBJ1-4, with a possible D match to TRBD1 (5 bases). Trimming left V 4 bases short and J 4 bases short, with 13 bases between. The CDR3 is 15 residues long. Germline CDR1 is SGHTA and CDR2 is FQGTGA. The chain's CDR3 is CASSYPTGGNEKLFF. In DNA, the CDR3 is TGTGCCAGCAGCTACCCCACAGGAGGTAATGAAAAACTGTTTTTT.